This entry describes one T cell receptor (beta chain). These data originate in a study of OX40 agonist ivuxolimab in advanced cancers. At the level of the study: Across the patients, intravenous ivuxolimab was delivered every 2 weeks at 0.01 to 10 mg/kg. Dose-escalation patients had hepatocellular carcinoma, melanoma, renal cell or head and neck cancer.

The repertoire was sequenced with immunoSEQ multiplex PCR; TCRdb's copy has only in-frame clones and lacks some. The sample consists of roughly 58,000 clones, 84% of them appearing once. V was shortened by 3 bases and J by 5 bases, with 10 bases between the two germline ends. Germline V lookup: CDR1 LNHDA, CDR2 SQIVND (reference sequence). This CDR3 comprises 13 residues. V and J are TRBV19 and TRBJ2-5, with D perhaps TRBD2 (5 bases). This TCR was sampled from an adult with an advanced solid tumor such as melanoma, head and neck, liver or kidney cancer. The material was CD4+ or CD8+ T cells sorted from blood, obtained in a trial of the OX40 agonist ivuxolimab. In nucleotides, the CDR3 is TGTGCCAGTAGTATCGGCAGAGGGGAGACCCAGTACTTC. Amino acids: CASSIGRGETQYF.